These T cell receptor beta chains were read from a single sample in a study of blood T cell repertoires in COVID-19. Profiling relied on immunoSEQ multiplex PCR, and the TCRdb table lists in-frame clones only, not all of them. The sample contains some 140,000 clones, 78% of which appear only once. The sample consisted of peripheral blood. The source is an older man with acute or convalescent COVID-19. The CDR3 runs from the conserved cysteine through the conserved F or W. A D gene is named only where the DNA matches it firmly. Clone size is stated in some rows and not others, as once, few, many or a class when expanded.

TRBV5-5,-,TRBJ1-1,-,CASSLVQMNTEAFF,TGTGCCAGCAGCTTGGTTCAGATGAACACTGAAGCTTTCTTT
TRBV5-4,-,TRBJ2-3,-,CASSPQMGARDTDTQYF,TGTGCCAGCAGCCCCCAGATGGGGGCTCGGGACACAGATACGCAGTATTTT
TRBV7-2,-,TRBJ2-5,once,CASSLAGNQETQYF,TGTGCCAGCAGCTTAGCCGGTAACCAAGAGACCCAGTACTTC
TRBV27,-,TRBJ1-5,-,CASSLRQGYNQPQHF,TGTGCCAGCAGTTTAAGGCAGGGATACAATCAGCCCCAGCATTTT
TRBV30,-,TRBJ2-5,few,CAWSELAQETQYF,TGTGCCTGGAGTGAACTAGCCCAAGAGACCCAGTACTTC
TRBV10-3,TRBD1,TRBJ1-1,-,CAILQGPDTEAFF,TGTGCCATACTACAGGGGCCGGACACTGAAGCTTTCTTT
TRBV7-2,TRBD2,TRBJ2-1,-,CASSRNSGGAEEQFF,TGTGCCAGCAGCAGAAATAGCGGGGGGGCGGAGGAGCAGTTCTTC
TRBV7-8,TRBD1,TRBJ1-2,-,CASSRDRGRGYTF,TGTGCCAGCAGCCGGGACAGGGGCAGGGGCTACACCTTC
TRBV6-5,-,TRBJ1-3,-,CASSQRETGNTIYF,TGTGCCAGCAGCCAGAGGGAAACTGGAAACACCATATATTTT
TRBV6-6,-,TRBJ1-5,-,CASSYPPGGLSQPQHF,TGTGCCAGCAGTTACCCGCCCGGGGGGCTGAGTCAGCCCCAGCATTTT
TRBV6-5,TRBD1,TRBJ2-7,-,CATDSGQGSYEQYF,TGTGCCACTGATTCCGGACAGGGGTCCTACGAGCAGTACTTC
TRBV14,-,TRBJ2-3,-,CASSQNLADTQYF,TGTGCCAGCAGCCAAAATTTAGCGGATACGCAGTATTTT
TRBV7-9,-,TRBJ2-2,-,CASSSITGELFF,TGTGCCAGCAGCTCCATCACCGGGGAGCTGTTTTTT
TRBV5-1,-,TRBJ2-1,-,CASSLDGRTNYNEQFF,TGCGCCAGCAGCTTGGATGGAAGGACTAACTACAATGAGCAGTTCTTC
TRBV5-1,-,TRBJ2-3,-,CASTLVRRGDTQYF,TGCGCCAGTACACTAGTTCGTCGAGGTGATACGCAGTATTTT
TRBV11-2,-,TRBJ1-2,-,CASSPLGQGYGYTF,TGTGCCAGCAGCCCACTCGGGCAGGGCTATGGCTACACCTTC
TRBV2,-,TRBJ2-7,-,CASSDRGHEQYF,TGTGCCAGCAGTGACAGGGGCCACGAGCAGTACTTC
TRBV2,-,TRBJ2-7,once,CASSDGSVYEQYF,TGTGCCAGCAGTGATGGCAGCGTCTACGAGCAGTACTTC
TRBV2,TRBD1,TRBJ1-1,-,CASRGQGNTEAFF,TGTGCCAGCAGAGGACAGGGGAACACTGAAGCTTTCTTT
TRBV12-2,-,TRBJ1-6,-,CASRSAGANSPLHF,TGTGCAAGTCGCTCAGCAGGGGCTAATTCACCCCTCCACTTT